The subject of this entry is one T cell receptor (beta chain). Antigen specificity is unknown. Method: immunoSEQ multiplex PCR; TCRdb's copy keeps in-frame clones and lacks some. The sample comprises around 94,000 clones, 84% of which are singletons, and approximately 15% rests with the top ten. These data are taken from a study of T cell responses to AZD1222 COVID-19 vaccine. Study summary: Pooling covered second doses at about 4 or about 12 weeks. The study's findings and limits: Baseline testing showed seropositivity in only six AZD1222 recipients. Clonal diversity may have been underestimated in mostly white British donors.

The TCR originated in an adult in good health. Specimen: peripheral blood, collected on day 0 of AZD1222 vaccination.

The CDR3 DNA reads as TGTGCCAGTAGTTTTCGGACAGGGGGCCTCAATCAGCCCCAGCATTTT. Translating gives CASSFRTGGLNQPQHF. This chain joins TRBV19 and TRBJ1-5, with TRBD1 matching 11 bases. V lost 5 bases and J lost 3; bases outside the gene matches: 6. The germline V gene has CDR1 LNHDA and CDR2 SQIVND (reference sequence). The CDR3 totals 16 residues.